The entry below describes one TCR beta chain. Its antigen is undetermined. The data were obtained in a study of regulatory dendritic cells for organ transplantation. Naive CD45RA+ and memory CD45RO+ CD4+ or CD8+ T cells were FACS-sorted. Using immunoSEQ multiplex PCR, the repertoire was profiled, and TCRdb retains in-frame clones only, with some absent. There are about 29,000 clones in the sample; almost 80% occur only once, and 2.2% lies in the top ten. Overall study findings and caveats: Regulatory dendritic cells appeared to expand memory CD8+ clones less than mature ones. Memory CD8+ T cells were the most oligoclonal; naive cells were highly diverse. The authors noted considerable between-person heterogeneity in alloreactive memory CD8+ cells.

The specimen sequenced was memory CD4+ T cells from blood. As to subset: CD45RO+ memory T cells. This receptor was obtained from a human donor in good health.

CDR3 coding DNA: TGTGCCAGCAGCGTAGGGTCCGCCTACAATGAGCAGTTCTTC. Encoded protein: CASSVGSAYNEQFF. The V call is TRBV9, the J call TRBJ2-1; D gene uncertain. The CDR3 is 14 residues long. Trimming removed 0 bases at V and 2 bases at J, with 6 bases between. Per germline, CDR1 SGDLS and CDR2 YYNGEE.